The 4 T cell receptor beta chains in this list originate from one sample, sequenced in a study of Ad26.COV2.S vaccination and SARS-CoV-2 variants. The method was immunoSEQ multiplex PCR; TCRdb's version includes in-frame clones alone and lacks a portion of them. Altogether about 350,000 clones are present, 80% to 90% being singletons, with the ten largest covering under 6%. The sample's treatment: around 19 received Ad26.COV2.S at low or high dose, single or two shots; about five received placebo; per-sample allocation not given. The investigators took samples on day 63 after the first vaccine or placebo injection. The starting material was peripheral blood, obtained in a trial of Ad26.COV2.S vaccine versus placebo. These receptors originate from a person between 18 and 65 years old who received the Ad26.COV2.S COVID-19 vaccine or a placebo.

This chain uses TRBV5-4 with TRBJ2-2; 9 bases line up with TRBD1. Germline values: CDR1 SGHNT, CDR2 YYREEE (reference sequence). The CDR3 consists of 16 residues. Losses at the gene ends were 4 bases for V and 3 bases for J; bases not matched to a gene: 7. The CDR3 sequence is CASSGNRGLDTGELFF. The CDR3 DNA is TGTGCCAGCAGCGGAAACAGGGGGCTGGACACCGGGGAGCTGTTTTTT.

J is TRBJ1-5 and V is TRBV19; D call uncertain. This CDR3 has 15 amino acids. V was shortened by 3 bases and J by 0 bases, with 9 bases between the two germline ends. CDR1 is LNHDA and CDR2 is SQIVND in the germline V gene (reference sequence). CDR3 region: CASSMGDYSNQPQHF. In DNA form, the CDR3 reads TGTGCCAGTAGTATGGGAGATTATAGCAATCAGCCCCAGCATTTT.

The chain combines TRBV11-2 with TRBJ2-1; D gene uncertain. The CDR3 is made up of 17 amino acids. Deletions cut 0 bases from V and 0 bases from J, with 12 bases between. The germline V gene encodes CDR1 SGHAT and CDR2 FQNNGV. CDR3 nucleotide sequence: TGTGCCAGCAGCTTAGAGGGTAGCCCCAGCTCCTACAATGAGCAGTTCTTC. It encodes CASSLEGSPSSYNEQFF. Full variable domain (remainder filled in from reference TRBV11-2 and TRBJ2-1): EAGVAQSPRYKIIEKRQSVAFWCNPISGHATLYWYQQILGQGPKLLIQFQNNGVVDDSQLPKDRFSAERLKGVDSTLKIQPAKLEDSAVYLCASSLEGSPSSYNEQFFGPGTRLTVL.

This clone showed up just a few times. The genes are TRBV28 and TRBJ1-1; 7 nucleotides line up with TRBD1. V shed 1 base and J 7 bases; nucleotides not matched to a gene: 12. This CDR3 spans 16 amino acids. Germline CDR1 MDHEN, CDR2 SYDVKM. CDR3 loop: CASSLSGGRALGEAFF. The DNA for the CDR3 is TGTGCCAGCAGTTTATCAGGGGGGCGCGCTTTAGGTGAAGCTTTCTTT.